This T cell receptor beta chain was captured by sequencing in a study of technical replicates of blood from a handful of donors. TCRdb keeps only in-frame clones here, not all; method: immunoSEQ multiplex PCR. The sample includes about 80,000 clones, 97% of them seen just once. Losses at the gene ends were 4 bases for V and 3 bases for J; bases not matched to a gene: 3. The CDR3 covers 14 residues. Germline loops: CDR1 LNHNV, CDR2 YYDKDF (reference sequence). The sequence derives from a human donor in good health. Sequenced input: T cells isolated from PBMCs. The genes are TRBV15 and TRBJ2-5; 9 nucleotides agree with TRBD2. The chain's CDR3 is CATSTRLAEETQYF. CDR3 coding DNA: TGTGCCACCAGCACCCGACTAGCGGAAGAGACCCAGTACTTC.